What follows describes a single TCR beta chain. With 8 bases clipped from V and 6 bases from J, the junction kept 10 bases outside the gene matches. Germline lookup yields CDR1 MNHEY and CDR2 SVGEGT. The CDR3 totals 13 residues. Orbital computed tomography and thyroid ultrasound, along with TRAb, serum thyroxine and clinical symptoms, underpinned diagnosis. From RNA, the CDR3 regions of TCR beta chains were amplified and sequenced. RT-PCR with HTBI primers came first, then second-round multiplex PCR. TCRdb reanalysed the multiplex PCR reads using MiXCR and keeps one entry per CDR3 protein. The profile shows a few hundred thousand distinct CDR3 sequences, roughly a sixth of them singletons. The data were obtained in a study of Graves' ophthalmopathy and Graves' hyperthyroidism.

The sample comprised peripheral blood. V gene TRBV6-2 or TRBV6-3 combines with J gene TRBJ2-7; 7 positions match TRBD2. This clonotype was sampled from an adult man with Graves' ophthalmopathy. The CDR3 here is CASGIGLVAEQYF. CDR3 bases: TGTGCCAGCGGGATCGGACTAGTGGCCGAGCAGTACTTC.